The sequence of this TCR beta chain was determined in a study of T cell changes during pregnancy in multiple sclerosis. After removal of 0 bases from V and 6 bases from J, the junction contained 2 bases not matched to a gene. Germline assignment: CDR1 SGDLS and CDR2 YYNGEE. This CDR3 region has 14 residues. Only in-frame clones appear in the TCRdb table, and some are missing; sequencing was by immunoSEQ multiplex PCR. The sample holds roughly 48,000 clones, around 92% seen once. This receptor was obtained from a female donor with multiple sclerosis, enrolled in a pregnancy study. The rearrangement uses TRBV9 and TRBJ2-2; 7 bases fit TRBD2. The sample in question was CD4+ T cells from peripheral blood mononuclear cells, obtained in the third trimester of pregnancy. Written as DNA, the CDR3 is TGTGCCAGCAGCGTAGTAGGGAGGGCCGGGGAGCTGTTTTTT. Translation: CASSVVGRAGELFF.